The clone carrying this T cell receptor (beta chain) was seen at least ten times. This CDR3 has 16 residues. With V trimmed by 0 bases and J by 4 bases, 4 bases remained unmatched. The germline CDR1 and CDR2 sequences are SGHRS and YFSETQ. The data were obtained in a study of metastatic and nonmetastatic thyroid tumors. As for the study in general: Repertoires from blood and tumor or nodule tissue of malignant and benign thyroid patients were compared.

Each patient came to thyroid surgery without any prior treatment (of any kind). MiXCR was used by TCRdb to re-call the PCR reads. Here the sample spans under 100,000 clones, roughly 8.6% being singletons. This chain joins TRBV5-1 and TRBJ2-1; TRBD2 matches 10 bases. Sequences were obtained from blood. This receptor was obtained from a female donor with papillary thyroid cancer or a benign thyroid nodule (not recorded which). Some clones in this sample may be carry-over from other donors' samples. The DNA for the CDR3 is TGCGCCAGCAGCTTGGAAGGACTAGCGGTTTACAATGAGCAGTTCTTC. Translation: CASSLEGLAVYNEQFF.